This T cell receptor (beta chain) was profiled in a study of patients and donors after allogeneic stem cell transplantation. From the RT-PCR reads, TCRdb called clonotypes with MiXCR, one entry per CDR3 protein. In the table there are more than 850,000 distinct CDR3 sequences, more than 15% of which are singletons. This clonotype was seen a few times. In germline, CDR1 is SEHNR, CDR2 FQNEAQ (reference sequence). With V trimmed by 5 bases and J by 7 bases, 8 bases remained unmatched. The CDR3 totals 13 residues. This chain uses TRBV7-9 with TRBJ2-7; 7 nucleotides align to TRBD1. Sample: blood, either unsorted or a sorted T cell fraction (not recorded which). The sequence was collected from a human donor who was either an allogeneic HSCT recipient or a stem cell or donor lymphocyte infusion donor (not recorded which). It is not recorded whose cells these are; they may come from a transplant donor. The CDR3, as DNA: TGTGCCAGCAGCCCAGGGACAGTATGGGAGCAGTACTTC. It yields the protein CASSPGTVWEQYF.